The T cell receptor beta chain described here comes from a study of cytomegalovirus exposure and HLA in healthy donors listed by TCRdb under 2017. With respect to the entire study: According to an earlier analysis of a few hundred of the donors, about 179 million T cells yielded roughly 110 million unique TCR beta sequences and 276 Gb of sequence data. The later analysis used no new phenotypic data to find candidate immune exposures, relying instead on TCR beta sequences and their occurrence across donors. On average, about 240,000 unique TCR beta nucleotide sequences were sequenced per donor among 398 genotyped donors of the cohort, with 15% to 20% of those sequences being non-productive. To study patterns of TCR occurrence, a later analysis re-analyzed previously published TCR beta repertoires from 666 donors and added high-resolution HLA genotyping. In an earlier analysis of roughly 540 of the donors, high-throughput TCR beta sequencing was used to judge whether each TCR beta V gene segment behaved as functional or pseudogenic. The study combined high-throughput TCR immunosequencing, statistical association of individual TCRs with disease status, and machine learning to predict cytomegalovirus infection status. Using immunosequencing, the study profiled T cell repertoires from about 610 subjects and related those repertoires to cytomegalovirus serostatus. Donor age, sex, ethnicity and CMV serostatus were compiled together with the repertoire data. Along with the roughly 700-subject first cohort, a separate validation cohort of over 90 different subjects was used. In a later genetic analysis, genome-wide SNP genotypes for about 65% of the roughly 700 donors were used, and that subset was treated as a discovery cohort. The study aimed to test whether cataloging public T cell receptors could reveal signatures of past pathogen exposure. All discovery cohort repertoires had been generated using a single sequencing platform. An early release covering some 640 HLA-typed donors comprised approximately 300 gigabases of sequencing data and some 79 million unique TCR sequences. Five DR-DQ haplotypes were handled as single units for association and clustering, since linkage in the cohort was strong. Class I and class II HLA loci were covered by the typing at four-digit resolution. Among the roughly 430 genotyped donors, approximately 81% belonged to the genetic ancestry cluster associated with self-reported Caucasian donors. Typing coverage varied by locus: about 620-630 donors for A, B, C, DRB1 and DQB1; 500 to 550 for DQA1; around 610 for DPA1; under 490 for DPB1.

The study at large found these results: In this cohort, only TCR beta chains were sequenced, and detectable features were limited by the absence of alpha or paired-chain data. In a later analysis, most CMV-associated TCR beta chains were found to appear HLA-restricted, with HLA associations seemingly driven largely by CMV exposure. According to the authors, the approach could potentially be generalized to other disease states and immunological phenotypes. The study gave a list of more than 150 TCR beta chains associated with cytomegalovirus. Three of the identified cytomegalovirus-associated TCR beta chains were confirmed in vitro to be specific for cytomegalovirus antigens. A later analysis associated about 16,000 TCR beta sequences with specific HLA alleles at a false discovery rate of 0.05. Sequencing depth was assumed to be roughly uniform across donors in the presence/absence analyses, though that assumption may not hold. Because the 87-base-pair reads could not distinguish some IMGT-functional V segments, including TRBV6-2 and TRBV6-3, those segments were excluded. Several of the top co-occurrence clusters appeared to be linked to parvovirus B19, influenza, CMV and Epstein-Barr virus, according to a later analysis. Linkage disequilibrium might explain the correlated functional status among segregating V segments, but an unknown experimental factor could not be ruled out. Immune exposure information for the cohort was limited to CMV serostatus. Because counts were too low, roughly 18 rarely observed V segments, including chromosome 9 orphons, were left out of the earlier analysis of approximately 580 of the donors. Broadly in line with IMGT annotations, most TCR beta V segments showed up in productive rearrangements about 87% or about 30% of the time in an earlier analysis of 450 to 750 of the donors. A cluster of highly shared sequence variants was judged likely to represent a technical artifact of the sequencing pipeline. Cytomegalovirus status was reported to be diagnosed by the classifier with high specificity and sensitivity in both the original and validation cohorts. In a later genetic analysis, fewer N-insertions in productive TCRs were reported among donors in an Asian-associated ancestry cluster than the approximately 670-donor mean. Compared with equally common non-associated chains, HLA-associated TCR beta chains in a later analysis were more clonally expanded and had lower generation probabilities. HLA typing was unavailable for some donors at each locus, so association tests used only the typed subset. Assigning TCR associations to individual alleles was difficult when HLA alleles, especially DR and DQ, strongly co-occurred. Across donors, most TCR sequences were observed very rarely, whereas some public TCRs were present in many individuals. A later analysis found that TCR association rates varied across HLA loci, with DRB1 alleles showing the most associated TCRs and HLA-C alleles the fewest. A further reported finding was that TCR beta sequences accurately predicted the HLA-A and HLA-B alleles for most subjects in the first cohort. In a later genetic analysis, a missense DCLRE1C variant was associated with V-gene and J-gene trimming of TCR beta chains, and the association was replicated in an independent cohort.

The cohort consisted of 666 healthy bone marrow donors. At the time of sampling, every cohort member was nominally healthy, though immune exposures that went unrecorded were likely present. The donor was CMV seronegative and was included in the group of 352 seronegative cohort members. Each donor provided a peripheral blood sample, and peripheral blood mononuclear cells were used for TCR beta sequencing. Genomic DNA extraction from the blood cell samples was performed with the Qiagen DNeasy Blood Extraction Kit. With respect to this clone: Its antigen is currently not known. There are no base qualities to consult, and no much larger clone falls within one base.

Libraries were prepared through the immunoSEQ multiplex PCR assay. For the multiplex PCR, a mixture combining 60 forward primers for TCR Vbeta segments and 13 reverse primers for TCR Jbeta segments was used. A multiplex PCR assay on genomic DNA amplified the CDR3 region of rearranged TCR beta genes. The amplified TCR beta libraries were sequenced on the Illumina HiSeq System as 87-base-pair reads. The published analysis was carried out like this. A later analysis counted approximately 84 million unique TCR beta chains across the 666 repertoires, and 10 million to 12 million of these chains were shared by at least two donors. To remove PCR and sequencing errors, raw reads were error-corrected and collapsed into unique sequences using a nearest-neighbor algorithm that merged closely related sequences. Alignment of CDR3 sequences to IMGT reference sequences was used to assign V, D and J gene segments. For a sequence to be retained, at least a six-nucleotide match to both a V gene segment and a J gene segment was required. A rearrangement was called productive if the CDR3 had no stop codons and remained in frame with V and J, and every other rearrangement was called non-productive. Following IMGT convention, CDR3 was defined as the stretch from the second conserved V-encoded cysteine to the conserved J-encoded phenylalanine. The earlier analysis of 450 to 750 of the donors excluded any sequence lacking an unambiguous match to a single V gene segment. An earlier analysis of approximately 590 of the donors classified V segments as functional when productive rearrangements were above 56.7% and as segregating when the standard deviation between donors was above 5%. To diagnose cytomegalovirus status from the catalog of TCR beta chain sequences, a statistical classification framework was built. A later analysis assigned V and J genes by comparing TCR nucleotide sequences with IMGT/GENE-DB human TR gene sequences. In a later analysis, CDR3 sequences and most-parsimonious VDJ recombination scenarios were assigned using the TCRdist pipeline. In a later analysis, every TCR beta chain was defined by the combination of its CDR3 amino acid sequence and its V-gene family, and reads without a unique V-gene family were dropped. To address suspected cross-contamination and a sequencing artifact, a later analysis removed approximately 590 highly shared, low-generation-probability nucleotide sequences. For each public chain, a later analysis derived a clonal expansion index from normalized ranks of inferred template counts within each repertoire. In a later analysis, generation probabilities were computed with a VDJ recombination model fitted to out-of-frame rearrangements, and the resulting probabilities were checked against IGoR. In a later analysis, hypergeometric tests were used to score TCR-TCR, TCR-HLA and TCR-CMV co-occurrence, with a repertoire-size bias correction applied to TCR pairs. To estimate false discovery rates, a later analysis permuted the HLA or CMV assignments 20 times. In a later analysis, co-occurring TCRs were grouped with DBSCAN, and TCRdist sequence similarity was added when clustering was performed within HLA-allele-positive subsets. Co-occurrence clustering excluded repertoires with fewer than 30,000 or more than 120,000 public chains, plus five with anomalous nucleotide sharing. The table was pulled from immuneACCESS by TCRdb, which kept in-frame rearrangements only. Such tables lose some clones; where checked, under half of the loss comes from unresolved V genes, and the rest has no known cause. V and J calls and clone size are copied from that table; D and trimming were computed from the DNA. This sample comprises around 87,000 clones, 65% to 80% of them detected only once. In total, the top ten clones hold around 2.9% of the sample.

The germline V gene gives CDR1 as MDHEN and CDR2 as SYDVKM. CDR3 length: 14 amino acids, cysteine to phenylalanine. Of the read, only the CDR3 DNA is kept; its 42 bases are in frame from base 1. The junction carries 16 bases between V and J, which are trimmed by 8 bases and 5 bases respectively. Recombination linked TRBV28 to TRBJ2-1; confidence is insufficient to name the D gene. The clonotype comes from a man aged 40-49 years in good health and CMV-seronegative. The source material was PBMCs. The DNA sequence follows: TGTGCCAGCCAATCAAAAGCCACCAACAATGAGCAGTTCTTC. This sequence encodes CASQSKATNNEQFF.